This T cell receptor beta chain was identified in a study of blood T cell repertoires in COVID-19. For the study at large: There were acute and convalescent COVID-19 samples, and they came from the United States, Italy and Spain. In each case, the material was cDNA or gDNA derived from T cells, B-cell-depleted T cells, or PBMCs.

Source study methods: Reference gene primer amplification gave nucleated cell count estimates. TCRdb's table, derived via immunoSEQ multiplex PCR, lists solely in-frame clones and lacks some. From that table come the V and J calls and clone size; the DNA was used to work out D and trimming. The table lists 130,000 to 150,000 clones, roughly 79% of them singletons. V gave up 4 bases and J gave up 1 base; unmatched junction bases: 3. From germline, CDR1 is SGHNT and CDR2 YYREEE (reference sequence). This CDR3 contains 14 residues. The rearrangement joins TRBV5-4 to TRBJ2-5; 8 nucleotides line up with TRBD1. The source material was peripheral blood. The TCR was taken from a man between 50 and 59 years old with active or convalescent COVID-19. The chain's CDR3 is CASSGGQGQETQYF. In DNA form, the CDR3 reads TGTGCCAGCAGCGGCGGACAGGGCCAAGAGACCCAGTACTTC.